This T cell receptor (beta chain) was retrieved from a study of T-cell memory formation after mild COVID-19. The ends were cut back, 5 bases at V and 5 bases at J, with 19 bases in the middle. Looked up from germline, CDR1 is DFQATT and CDR2 is SNEGSKA (reference sequence). The CDR3 totals 15 residues. MiXCR, applied by TCRdb to the 5' RACE reads, yields one record per CDR3 protein. The sample lists some 260,000 distinct CDR3 sequences; around 15% were seen once. Sequencing was done on a sample of PBMCs or a T cell subset sorted from them (not recorded which). This clonotype originated in a man aged 18 to 35 who had mild COVID-19 (a few samples of this study predate the infection). Cell type and time point are not known. The chain combines TRBV20-1 with TRBJ1-5; TRBD1 is a possible D gene (6 bases). CDR3 nucleotide sequence: TGCAGTGCTTTCCGGGGGGCGGCACGAGATCAGCCCCAGCATTTT. Residues: CSAFRGAARDQPQHF.